A selection of T cell receptor beta chains follows, all from one sample in a study of blood T cell repertoires in COVID-19. Repertoires were generated with immunoSEQ multiplex PCR, while TCRdb's copy carries only in-frame clones and drops some. The table shows some 250,000 clones, with roughly nine tenths occurring only once. Sequencing was done on a sample of PBMCs or T cells enriched from blood (not recorded which). Source of these receptors: a human donor in a cohort exposed to, infected with or recovered from COVID-19 (not recorded which). The donor label of this sample is uncertain. Each CDR3 is given with its conserved first and last residue. Each record gives: V gene, J gene, clone size, CDR3 length, D gene, CDR3 DNA, CDR3 protein. D genes are given only for firm matches. Expanded clones are given a class, and other clones once, few, many or no size at all.

V gene: TRBV28
J gene: TRBJ1-4
clone size: -
CDR3 length: 15
D gene: TRBD1
CDR3 DNA: TGTGCCAGCAGTTCGGCAGGGACAGCAAATGAAAAACTGTTTTTT
CDR3 protein: CASSSAGTANEKLFF

V gene: TRBV4-1
J gene: TRBJ1-1
clone size: once
CDR3 length: 18
D gene: TRBD1
CDR3 DNA: TGCGCCAGCAGCCAAGTTCGGGGACAGGGGGACCAAGGCACTGAAGCTTTCTTT
CDR3 protein: CASSQVRGQGDQGTEAFF

V gene: TRBV6-5
J gene: TRBJ1-1
clone size: -
CDR3 length: 15
D gene: -
CDR3 DNA: TGTGCCAGCAGACGGGGTTCCGGGTGGTGGACTGAAGCTTTCTTT
CDR3 protein: CASRRGSGWWTEAFF

V gene: TRBV9
J gene: TRBJ2-1
clone size: -
CDR3 length: 17
D gene: TRBD2
CDR3 DNA: TGTGCCAGCAGCGTAGCTCTACCGGGGGGGCCATCAGGTGAGCAGTTCTTC
CDR3 protein: CASSVALPGGPSGEQFF

V gene: TRBV5-4
J gene: TRBJ2-2
clone size: -
CDR3 length: 16
D gene: TRBD1
CDR3 DNA: TGTGCCAGCAGCCTGCCGACAGGGAGGAACACCGGGGAGCTGTTTTTT
CDR3 protein: CASSLPTGRNTGELFF

V gene: TRBV2
J gene: TRBJ1-2
clone size: -
CDR3 length: 12
D gene: -
CDR3 DNA: TGTGCCAGCAGTGCCGAAGGGGCTGGCTACACCTTC
CDR3 protein: CASSAEGAGYTF

V gene: TRBV19
J gene: TRBJ1-1
clone size: -
CDR3 length: 14
D gene: -
CDR3 DNA: TGTGCCAGTAGTATACAGGGGAGAGACACTGAAGCTTTCTTT
CDR3 protein: CASSIQGRDTEAFF

V gene: TRBV6-5
J gene: TRBJ2-7
clone size: -
CDR3 length: 12
D gene: TRBD1
CDR3 DNA: TGTGCCAGCAGTAGTACAGGGGACGAGCAGTACTTC
CDR3 protein: CASSSTGDEQYF

V gene: TRBV18
J gene: TRBJ1-4
clone size: -
CDR3 length: 16
D gene: -
CDR3 DNA: TGTGCCAGCTCACCCCGTAGACAGGACGGTACTGAAAAACTGTTTTTT
CDR3 protein: CASSPRRQDGTEKLFF

V gene: TRBV6-5
J gene: TRBJ1-5
clone size: -
CDR3 length: 13
D gene: TRBD1
CDR3 DNA: TGTGCCAGCAGGGGGACAGGGGCTCAGCCCCAGCATTTT
CDR3 protein: CASRGTGAQPQHF

V gene: TRBV9
J gene: TRBJ1-2
clone size: -
CDR3 length: 13
D gene: -
CDR3 DNA: TGTGCCAGCAGCGTCCTACAGGGTAGGGGCTACACCTTC
CDR3 protein: CASSVLQGRGYTF

V gene: TRBV4-1
J gene: TRBJ2-2
clone size: -
CDR3 length: 16
D gene: -
CDR3 DNA: TGCGCCAGCAGCCAAGGCCCAGCGGCAAACACCGGGGAGCTGTTTTTT
CDR3 protein: CASSQGPAANTGELFF

V gene: TRBV19
J gene: TRBJ2-1
clone size: -
CDR3 length: 19
D gene: TRBD1
CDR3 DNA: TGTGCCACCTCCTTTTCCGGGACAGGGGGGAAGATCTTTCGCAATGAGCAGTTCTTC
CDR3 protein: CATSFSGTGGKIFRNEQFF

V gene: TRBV11-2
J gene: TRBJ2-7
clone size: -
CDR3 length: 14
D gene: -
CDR3 DNA: TGTGCCAGCAGCTCACCGGGACACCTCTACGAGCAGTACTTC
CDR3 protein: CASSSPGHLYEQYF

V gene: TRBV24-1
J gene: TRBJ1-4
clone size: -
CDR3 length: 14
D gene: -
CDR3 DNA: TGTGCCACCAGTGACCCAGGGGTAGGCGAAAAACTGTTTTTT
CDR3 protein: CATSDPGVGEKLFF

V gene: TRBV14
J gene: TRBJ2-1
clone size: -
CDR3 length: 19
D gene: TRBD2
CDR3 DNA: TGTGCCAGCAGCCAAGGAAATGCGGGGGGGTATAGCTCCTACAATGAGCAGTTCTTC
CDR3 protein: CASSQGNAGGYSSYNEQFF

V gene: TRBV4-1
J gene: TRBJ2-7
clone size: -
CDR3 length: 14
D gene: -
CDR3 DNA: TGCGCCAGCAGCCAAGCCGAGGGTAGGTACGAGCAGTACTTC
CDR3 protein: CASSQAEGRYEQYF

V gene: TRBV20-1
J gene: TRBJ1-4
clone size: -
CDR3 length: 10
D gene: -
CDR3 DNA: TGCAGTGCACGGGGAGAAAAACTGTTTTTT
CDR3 protein: CSARGEKLFF

V gene: TRBV15
J gene: TRBJ2-3
clone size: -
CDR3 length: 15
D gene: -
CDR3 DNA: TGTGCCACCAGCAGAGATGGTGGTAGTACAGATACGCAGTATTTT
CDR3 protein: CATSRDGGSTDTQYF

V gene: TRBV30
J gene: TRBJ1-6
clone size: -
CDR3 length: 14
D gene: TRBD1
CDR3 DNA: TGTGCCTGGTCGGACAGGGCGTATAATTCACCCCTCCACTTT
CDR3 protein: CAWSDRAYNSPLHF

V gene: TRBV5-4
J gene: TRBJ2-5
clone size: -
CDR3 length: 14
D gene: -
CDR3 DNA: TGTGCCAGCAGCTTGGATTTACAGCAAGAGACCCAGTACTTC
CDR3 protein: CASSLDLQQETQYF

V gene: TRBV4-1
J gene: TRBJ1-5
clone size: few
CDR3 length: 15
D gene: -
CDR3 DNA: TGCGCCAGCAGCCAAGTGTTTCCCGGAGGACAGCCCCAGCATTTT
CDR3 protein: CASSQVFPGGQPQHF

V gene: TRBV10-1
J gene: TRBJ1-6
clone size: -
CDR3 length: 12
D gene: -
CDR3 DNA: TGCGCCAGCAGTGACGGGGATTCACCCCTCCACTTT
CDR3 protein: CASSDGDSPLHF